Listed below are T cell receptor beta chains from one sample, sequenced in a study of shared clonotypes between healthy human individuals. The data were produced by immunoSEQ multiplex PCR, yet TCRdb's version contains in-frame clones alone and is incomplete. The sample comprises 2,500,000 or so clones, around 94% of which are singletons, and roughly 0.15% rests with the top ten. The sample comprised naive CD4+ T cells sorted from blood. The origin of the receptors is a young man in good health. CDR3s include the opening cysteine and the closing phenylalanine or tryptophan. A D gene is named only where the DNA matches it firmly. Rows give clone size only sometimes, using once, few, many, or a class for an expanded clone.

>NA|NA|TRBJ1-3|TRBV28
CASSFQGASGNTIYF
TGTGCCAGCAGTTTCCAGGGAGCCTCTGGAAACACCATATATTTT
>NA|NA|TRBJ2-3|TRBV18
CASSPGPVETDTQYF
TGTGCCAGCTCACCCGGCCCGGTGGAGACAGATACGCAGTATTTT
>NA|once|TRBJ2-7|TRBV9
CASSPGYAEYEQYF
TGTGCCAGCAGCCCCGGTTACGCAGAGTACGAGCAGTACTTC
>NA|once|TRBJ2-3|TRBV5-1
CASSLDPLGGTDTQYF
TGCGCCAGCAGCTTGGACCCATTAGGCGGCACAGATACGCAGTATTTT
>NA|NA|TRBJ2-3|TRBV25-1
CASSGAPSFDTQYF
TGTGCCAGCTCCGGGGCCCCTAGTTTCGATACGCAGTATTTT
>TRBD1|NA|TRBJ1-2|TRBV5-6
CASSRFGQGFTNYGYTF
TGTGCCAGCAGCCGATTTGGACAGGGTTTCACTAACTATGGCTACACCTTC
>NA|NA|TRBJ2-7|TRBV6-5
CATTRGTKSSYEQYF
TGTGCCACCACCCGGGGAACCAAGAGCTCCTACGAGCAGTACTTC
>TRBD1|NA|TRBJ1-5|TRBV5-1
CASSPGTGGVQPQHF
TGCGCCAGCAGCCCTGGGACAGGGGGGGTTCAGCCCCAGCATTTT
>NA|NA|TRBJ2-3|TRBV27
CASGRQGRGRDTQYF
TGTGCCAGCGGACGACAGGGGAGGGGCAGAGATACGCAGTATTTT
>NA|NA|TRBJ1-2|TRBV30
CAWSRQSDYGYTF
TGTGCCTGGAGCAGACAGTCGGACTATGGCTACACCTTC
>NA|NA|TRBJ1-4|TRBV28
CASRLNEKLFF
TGTGCCAGCAGGCTAAATGAAAAACTGTTTTTT
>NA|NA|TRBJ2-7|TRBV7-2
CASSLGPSSYEQYF
TGTGCCAGCAGCTTAGGGCCTAGCTCCTACGAGCAGTACTTC
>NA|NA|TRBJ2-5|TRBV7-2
CASSQRHRIPQETQYF
TGTGCCAGCAGTCAGAGGCATCGGATTCCCCAAGAGACCCAGTACTTC
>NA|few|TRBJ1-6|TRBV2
CASTRDRPNSPLHF
TGTGCCAGCACCAGAGACAGACCTAATTCACCCCTCCACTTT
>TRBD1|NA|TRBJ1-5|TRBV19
CASSIQTGGNQPQHF
TGTGCCAGTAGTATTCAGACAGGGGGCAATCAGCCCCAGCATTTT
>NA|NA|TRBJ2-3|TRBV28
CASRRDQVTDTQYF
TGTGCCAGCCGAAGGGACCAAGTAACAGATACGCAGTATTTT
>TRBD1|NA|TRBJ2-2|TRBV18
CASSPDRVSTGELFF
TGTGCCAGCTCACCTGACAGGGTGAGCACCGGGGAGCTGTTTTTT
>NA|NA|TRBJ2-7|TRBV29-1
CSVEVAYEQYF
TGCAGCGTTGAGGTGGCCTACGAGCAGTACTTC
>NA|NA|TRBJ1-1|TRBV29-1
CSVEDRRGGDTEAFF
TGCAGCGTTGAAGATCGTAGGGGAGGGGACACTGAAGCTTTCTTT
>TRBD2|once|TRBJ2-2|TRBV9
CASSVSTGLAGGQTGELFF
TGTGCCAGCAGCGTATCCACGGGACTAGCGGGGGGGCAGACCGGGGAGCTGTTTTTT
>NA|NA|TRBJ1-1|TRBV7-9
CASSLAQGNTEAFF
TGTGCCAGCAGCTTAGCGCAAGGGAACACTGAAGCTTTCTTT
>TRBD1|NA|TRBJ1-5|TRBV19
CASSITPGQGQPQHF
TGTGCCAGTAGTATAACGCCGGGACAGGGACAGCCCCAGCATTTT
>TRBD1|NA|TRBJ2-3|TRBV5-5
CASSLDRGWTDTQYF
TGTGCCAGCAGCTTGGACAGGGGGTGGACAGATACGCAGTATTTT
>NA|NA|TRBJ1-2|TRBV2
CASSEGTYGYTF
TGTGCCAGCAGCGAGGGGACCTATGGCTACACCTTC
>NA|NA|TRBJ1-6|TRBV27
CASSPGTRDNSPLHF
TGTGCCAGCAGTCCGGGGACACGAGATAATTCACCCCTCCACTTT
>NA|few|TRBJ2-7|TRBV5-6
CASSLDSSFSSYEQYF
TGTGCCAGCAGCTTGGACTCAAGCTTCTCTTCCTACGAGCAGTACTTC
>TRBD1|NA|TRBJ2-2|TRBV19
CASSSPGTANTGELFF
TGTGCCAGTAGTAGTCCGGGGACAGCGAACACCGGGGAGCTGTTTTTT
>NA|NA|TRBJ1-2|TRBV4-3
CASSHTGHGYGYTF
TGCGCCAGCAGCCACACGGGACACGGCTATGGCTACACCTTC
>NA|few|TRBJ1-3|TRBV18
CASSPGSLRSGNTIYF
TGTGCCAGCTCACCGGGGAGCCTCCGCTCTGGAAACACCATATATTTT
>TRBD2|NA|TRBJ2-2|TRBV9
CASSVPATSGIGELFF
TGTGCCAGCAGCGTACCTGCGACTAGCGGGATCGGGGAGCTGTTTTTT
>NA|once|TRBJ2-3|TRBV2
CASSEAYRVSDTQYF
TGTGCCAGCAGTGAAGCCTACAGGGTATCAGATACGCAGTATTTT